The present T cell receptor beta chain was sequenced within a study of CD4+ T cells in melanoma. Sequencing used immunoSEQ multiplex PCR; TCRdb keeps in-frame clones, though not all of them. The table records about 9,900 clones, around 70% of them present only once. CDR1 is MGHRA and CDR2 is YSYEKL in the germline V gene. The CDR3 is 15 residues long. V was pared by 3 bases and J by 2 bases, with 13 bases between. In its sample, this clone was seen a few times. This sequence was found in a human donor with melanoma. Sequenced input: cells from a culture (not recorded whether cultured in vitro). This chain connects TRBV4-1 to TRBJ2-5, with a weak D call TRBD2 (6 bases). The chain's CDR3 is CASSQRRGSQETQYF. DNA of the CDR3: TGCGCCAGCAGCCAGAGGAGGGGTTCACAAGAGACCCAGTACTTC.